The 18 T cell receptor beta chains below come from one sample, sequenced in a study of shared T cell receptors in the human thymus. Generated by immunoSEQ multiplex PCR, the TCRdb table keeps only in-frame clones and is missing some. This sample has 550,000 to 800,000 clones, with roughly 88% found just once. The same data also went into a second study, on human thymus T cells.

The sample was thymocytes. The origin of the receptors is a girl under three years old with a congenital heart defect.

J is TRBJ1-1 and V is TRBV13; 11 bases are a match to TRBD1. The CDR3 loop spans 18 amino acids. V lost 2 bases and J lost 4; bases outside the gene matches: 12. Per the germline V gene, CDR1 is PRHDT and CDR2 is FYEKMQ (reference sequence). CDR3: CASSLFMGDRGRGTEAFF. CDR3 sequence (DNA): TGTGCCAGCAGCTTATTTATGGGGGACAGGGGGAGGGGCACTGAAGCTTTCTTT.

The gene calls are TRBV5-5 and TRBJ2-7; 10 bases are shared with TRBD1. The CDR3 covers 14 residues. Per the germline V gene, CDR1 is SGHKS and CDR2 is YYEKEE (reference sequence). J lost 3 bases, V lost 2 bases, and 2 bases had no gene match. The CDR3 reads CASSFGQGGYEQYF. The CDR3 coding sequence is TGTGCCAGCAGCTTTGGACAGGGGGGCTACGAGCAGTACTTC.

The CDR3 reads CSATELCRAFF. In DNA, the CDR3 is TGCAGTGCTACTGAGCTTTGTAGAGCTTTCTTT. The gene calls are TRBV20-1 and TRBJ1-1; D is undetermined. Trimming removed 4 bases at V and 10 bases at J, with 13 bases between. Germline V lookup: CDR1 DFQATT, CDR2 SNEGSKA (reference sequence). CDR3 size: 11 residues.

The V and J genes are TRBV27 and TRBJ2-2; D perhaps matches TRBD1 (6 bases). CDR3 length equals 17 residues. CDR1 and CDR2 from the germline V gene are MNHEY and SMNVEV (reference sequence). V was clipped by 4 bases and J by 5 bases, with 20 bases between them. This CDR3 is CASSSREITGSTGELFF. CDR3 sequence (DNA): TGTGCCAGCAGTTCGCGTGAGATCACAGGGAGTACCGGGGAGCTGTTTTTT.

V is TRBV6-5 and J is TRBJ2-7, with 8 bases lining up with TRBD1. The CDR3 totals 15 residues. The junction had 10 bases not matched to a gene; V was cut back by 6 bases and J by 3 bases. CDR1 and CDR2 (germline): MNHEY, SVGAGI. CDR3 in DNA: TGTGCCAGCAGATCCCCGCCAGGGGGCTTCTACGAGCAGTACTTC. Its translation is CASRSPPGGFYEQYF.

This chain uses TRBV18 with TRBJ1-1; D might be TRBD1 (6 bases). CDR3 length: 16 residues. Trimming took 3 bases from V and 5 from J, leaving 19 bases between them. CDR1 and CDR2 (germline): KGHSH, LQKENI. As DNA, the CDR3 is TGTGCCAGCTCACCCCGCCCACAGGGAAGGGGGACTGAAGCTTTCTTT. Its translation is CASSPRPQGRGTEAFF.

The chain couples TRBV4-3 to TRBJ2-6; D is unclear. This CDR3 spans 16 amino acids. CDR1 is LGHNA and CDR2 is YSLEER in the germline V gene. V was shortened by 0 bases and J by 5 bases, with 11 bases between the two germline ends. CDR3 residues: CASSQDFGCRANVLTF. The CDR3 DNA reads TGCGCCAGCAGCCAAGATTTCGGGTGTAGGGCCAACGTCCTGACTTTC.

The CDR3 loop reads CASSVALGGAEETQYF. CDR3 sequence (DNA): TGTGCCAGCAGCGTAGCTTTGGGTGGGGCAGAAGAGACCCAGTACTTC. V and J are TRBV9 and TRBJ2-5; D might be TRBD1 (5 bases). CDR3 length equals 16 residues. V was clipped by 0 bases and J by 3 bases, with 15 bases between them. CDR1 is SGDLS, CDR2 YYNGEE, per germline. The whole variable domain, filled in from reference TRBV9 and TRBJ2-5, reads DSGVTQTPKHLITATGQRVTLRCSPRSGDLSVYWYQQSLDQGLQFLIQYYNGEERAKGNILERFSAQQFPDLHSELNLSSLELGDSALYFCASSVALGGAEETQYFGPGTRLLVL.

This chain joins TRBV2 and TRBJ2-5; D call uncertain. CDR1 and CDR2 from the germline V gene are SNHLY and FYNNEI. CDR3 length: 11 amino acids. The V end lost 5 bases, the J end lost 3 bases, and 4 bases lay between the germline ends. Here the CDR3 reads CASSREETQYF. Written as DNA, the CDR3 is TGTGCCAGCAGTAGAGAAGAGACCCAGTACTTC.

This chain joins TRBV10-3 and TRBJ2-3; weak D call: TRBD1 (5 bases). V lost 2 bases to trimming and J lost 0 bases, with 9 bases between them. The germline CDR1 and CDR2 sequences are ENHRY and SYGVKD. The CDR3 contains 15 residues. The DNA for the CDR3 is TGTGCCATCAGTGAGCAGGGCCCAAGCACAGATACGCAGTATTTT. This encodes CAISEQGPSTDTQYF.

V is TRBV4-1 and J is TRBJ1-4, with 7 bases that match TRBD1. J lost 1 base, V lost 6 bases, and 5 bases had no gene match. Germline CDR1 MGHRA, CDR2 YSYEKL. This CDR3 is built from 15 residues. The CDR3 region has the DNA TGCGCCAGCAGAACAGGGGAGGAAACTAATGAAAAACTGTTTTTT. Residues: CASRTGEETNEKLFF.

The rearrangement uses TRBV7-2 and TRBJ1-2; 8 bases are a match to TRBD1. V lost 4 bases, J lost 0 bases, and 7 bases stayed unmatched. This CDR3 has 16 residues. Germline CDR1 reads SGHTA; CDR2 reads FQGNSA. The CDR3 DNA reads TGTGCCAGCAGCTCGCAGGGGGCCCAAGCTAACTATGGCTACACCTTC. It codes for CASSSQGAQANYGYTF.

This clone showed up just a few times. This chain joins TRBV7-2 and TRBJ1-6; D is ambiguous. Germline V gives CDR1 SGHTA, CDR2 FQGNSA. V was cut by 1 base and J by 7 bases, with 11 bases left in between. This CDR3 contains 15 residues. In DNA form, the CDR3 reads TGTGCCAGCAGCTTAGAAGGCAGGCGAAATTCACCCCTCCACTTT. Its translation: CASSLEGRRNSPLHF.

The rearrangement links TRBV19 to TRBJ2-7, with D perhaps matching TRBD1 (7 bases). V lost 5 bases, J lost 6 bases, and 11 bases lay in between. The CDR3 loop spans 12 amino acids. The germline CDR1 and CDR2 sequences are LNHDA and SQIVND (reference sequence). The CDR3 region has the DNA TGTGCCAGTAGTCCGGAGGGGGCCGAGCAGTACTTC. Translated: CASSPEGAEQYF.

In its sample, this clone was seen once. The chain combines TRBV28 with TRBJ1-6; 7 bases line up with TRBD1. The CDR3 is 16 amino acids. The junction had 19 bases not matched to a gene; V was cut back by 6 bases and J by 14 bases. The germline gives CDR1 MDHEN, CDR2 SYDVKM. The CDR3 here is CASSLGLGQADLSLHF. CDR3 sequence (DNA): TGTGCCAGCAGCTTGGGGCTAGGACAGGCTGACCTGTCCCTCCACTTT.

This rearrangement joins TRBV19 to TRBJ1-5, with D possibly matching TRBD1 (5 bases). This CDR3 has 16 amino acids. Trimming took off 1 base at V and 2 bases at J, with 12 bases between the two ends. Germline loops: CDR1 LNHDA, CDR2 SQIVND (reference sequence). The CDR3 nucleotides read TGTGCCAGTAGTATAGCTGGGGCAGGGTGCAATCAGCCCCAGCATTTT. It translates to CASSIAGAGCNQPQHF.

The chain combines TRBV5-1 with TRBJ2-2; 9 nucleotides line up with TRBD2. J was trimmed by 0 bases and V by 4 bases; bases with no gene match: 1. The CDR3 spans 15 residues. The germline gives CDR1 SGHRS, CDR2 YFSETQ. CDR3 sequence reads: CASSSGGTNTGELFF. The CDR3 nucleotides are TGCGCCAGCAGCAGCGGGGGGACGAACACCGGGGAGCTGTTTTTT.

CDR3 nucleotides: TGCGCCAGCAGCCAAGATCCGCCGGACAGGGCTACCACTAGACCGGGCTACGAGCAGTACTTC. Its translation: CASSQDPPDRATTRPGYEQYF. The rearrangement uses TRBV4-1 and TRBJ2-7; 8 nucleotides match TRBD1. The CDR3 sequence is 21 residues long. In germline, CDR1 is MGHRA, CDR2 YSYEKL. With V trimmed by 0 bases and J by 3 bases, 22 bases remained unmatched.